The next 20 T cell receptor beta chains were all read from a single sample in a study of cytomegalovirus exposure and HLA in healthy donors (dated 2017 in TCRdb). Library preparation used the immunoSEQ multiplex PCR assay. The multiplex PCR relied on a mix of 60 forward primers for TCR Vbeta segments and 13 reverse primers for TCR Jbeta segments. Held by TCRdb, this immuneACCESS table contains in-frame sequences only and omits some clones. Under half of the omission traces to an unresolved V gene where checked; the cause of the rest is unknown. In all, the sample holds over 110,000 clones, and 70% to 85% of those were seen once. The biggest ten clones account for around 2.5% of the sample. Sequencing input: PBMCs. The receptors were gathered from a male donor in good health and CMV-seronegative.

The V gene is TRBV9, the J gene TRBJ1-1; D unclear. This CDR3 comprises 13 residues. Trimming took 2 bases from V and 1 from J, leaving 6 bases between them. Germline V CDR1 and CDR2: SGDLS, YYNGEE. The CDR3 spells CASSVSRNTEAFF. For the CDR3, the DNA is TGTGCCAGCAGCGTGTCTCGGAACACTGAAGCTTTCTTT. The full variable domain, completed using reference TRBV9 and TRBJ1-1, is DSGVTQTPKHLITATGQRVTLRCSPRSGDLSVYWYQQSLDQGLQFLIQYYNGEERAKGNILERFSAQQFPDLHSELNLSSLELGDSALYFCASSVSRNTEAFFGQGTRLTVV.

The chain joins TRBV7-2 to TRBJ2-2, with a possible D match to TRBD1 (7 bases). The germline V and J ends were trimmed by 4 bases and 8 bases, with 17 bases remaining between them. CDR3 length equals 15 residues. Germline assignment: CDR1 SGHTA and CDR2 FQGNSA. The CDR3 is CASSSEGLRGGELFF. CDR3 sequence (DNA): TGTGCCAGCAGCTCCGAGGGACTCAGGGGGGGGGAGCTGTTTTTT.

The gene calls are TRBV9 and TRBJ2-5; the match to TRBD1 covers 11 bases. Per the germline V gene, CDR1 is SGDLS and CDR2 is YYNGEE. There are 16 residues in the CDR3. The ends lost 4 bases at V and 2 bases at J; junction bases unmatched: 7. CDR3 protein: CASSIRGDRGQETQYF. As DNA, the CDR3 is TGTGCCAGCAGCATCCGTGGGGACAGGGGGCAAGAGACCCAGTACTTC.

The V and J genes are TRBV27 and TRBJ1-4; 7 positions agree with TRBD1. V lost 4 bases, J lost 3 bases, and 2 bases stayed unmatched. Germline lookup yields CDR1 MNHEY and CDR2 SMNVEV (reference sequence). This CDR3 has 14 amino acids. The CDR3 reads CASSYDRANEKLFF. The DNA for the CDR3 is TGTGCCAGCAGTTACGACAGGGCTAATGAAAAACTGTTTTTT.

The sample holds a few counts of this clone. The chain links TRBV5-6 to TRBJ2-2; D call uncertain. Trimming took off 0 bases at V and 2 bases at J, with 14 bases between the two ends. The length of the CDR3 is 17 residues. CDR1 SGHDT and CDR2 YYEEEE come from the germline V gene. CDR3 amino acids: CASSLGIGVLNTGELFF. CDR3 nucleotides: TGTGCCAGCAGCTTGGGAATCGGAGTCTTAAACACCGGGGAGCTGTTTTTT.

A single count supports this clone. The chain employs TRBV7-2 and TRBJ2-2, with D tentatively TRBD2 (5 bases). CDR3 length: 13 amino acids. Deletions cut 2 bases from V and 9 bases from J, with 10 bases between. Per the germline V gene, CDR1 is SGHTA and CDR2 is FQGNSA. Here the CDR3 reads CASSLSDGRELFF. CDR3 nucleotide sequence: TGTGCCAGCAGCTTATCGGACGGGAGGGAGCTGTTTTTT.

This clone was seen once. This chain links TRBV7-3 with TRBJ2-1; the D gene is possibly TRBD2 (6 bases). Germline CDR1 reads SGHTA; CDR2 reads FQGTGA. The CDR3 sequence is 13 residues long. V was clipped by 4 bases and J by 15 bases, with 19 bases between them. The CDR3 loop reads CASSSYRASDAFF. CDR3 nucleotides: TGTGCCAGCAGCTCCTATAGGGCTAGCGACGCGTTCTTC.

This clone was seen a handful of times. The CDR3 DNA sequence: TGTGCCTGGACTAGAACCGGGACTCCTCTAAAGACCCAGTACTTC. Protein product: CAWTRTGTPLKTQYF. This chain uses TRBV30 with TRBJ2-5, with a possible D match to TRBD2 (6 bases). Germline CDR1 GTSNPN, CDR2 SVGIG (reference sequence). CDR3 length equals 15 residues. V was shortened by 4 bases and J by 6 bases, with 21 bases between the two germline ends.

The V call is TRBV5-6, the J call TRBJ2-2; 8 positions agree with TRBD2. Germline V gene lookup returns CDR1 SGHDT and CDR2 YYEEEE. This CDR3 is 14 amino acids long. V dropped 7 bases and J dropped 2; count of bases not matched to a gene: 4. This chain's CDR3 is CASAGGANTGELFF. The CDR3 DNA reads TGTGCCAGCGCGGGGGGAGCAAACACCGGGGAGCTGTTTTTT.

V and J are TRBV4-1 and TRBJ2-7, with 7 bases identical to TRBD1. This CDR3 is 15 amino acids long. The V gene's germline CDR1 is MGHRA and CDR2 YSYEKL. Trimming took 4 bases from V and 2 from J; bases not matched to a gene: 8. The DNA for the CDR3 is TGCGCCAGCAGCCCTTCTCAAGGACAGGCCTACGAGCAGTACTTC. It translates to CASSPSQGQAYEQYF.

This clone was picked up a small number of times. The genes are TRBV10-3 and TRBJ2-2; 10 bases are a match to TRBD1. CDR3 length: 15 residues. With V trimmed by 8 bases and J by 6 bases, 9 bases remained unmatched. The germline gives CDR1 ENHRY, CDR2 SYGVKD. CDR3 sequence (DNA): TGTGCCATCCCCCTTCCGGGACAGGGGCCCGGGGAGCTGTTTTTT. Translated: CAIPLPGQGPGELFF.

The gene calls are TRBV27 and TRBJ2-7; D may be TRBD2 (6 bases). Germline CDR1 is MNHEY and CDR2 is SMNVEV (reference sequence). This CDR3 spans 16 amino acids. The V end was cut by 2 bases, the J end by 2 bases, with 16 bases between. Here the CDR3 DNA reads TGTGCCAGCAGTTTAGACCGGGACTTATCCCCCTACGAGCAGTACTTC. Protein sequence: CASSLDRDLSPYEQYF.

The chain is built from TRBV20-1 and TRBJ2-7, with D tentatively TRBD2 (5 bases). From germline, CDR1 is DFQATT and CDR2 SNEGSKA (reference sequence). There are 10 residues in the CDR3. Between the trimmed V and J ends, which lost 3 bases and 7 bases, there was a span of 7 bases. The CDR3 sequence: CSASGKEQYF. In nucleotides, the CDR3 is TGCAGTGCTAGCGGGAAAGAGCAGTACTTC.

The chain uses TRBV4-3 and TRBJ2-7, with unresolved D. The CDR3 has 14 amino acids. The V gene's germline CDR1 is LGHNA and CDR2 YSLEER. V was trimmed by 0 bases and J by 6 bases, leaving 12 bases between them. CDR3 nucleotides: TGCGCCAGCAGCCAAGATACCACCCTCGGCGAGCAGTACTTC. Its protein product is CASSQDTTLGEQYF.

This clone was counted once. The V and J genes are TRBV5-4 and TRBJ2-7; 13 bases are shared with TRBD2. Trimming at V came to 2 bases and at J to 8 bases, leaving 7 bases not matched to a gene. Germline-derived CDR1 and CDR2 are SGHNT and YYREEE (reference sequence). This CDR3 contains 15 residues. For the CDR3, the DNA is TGTGCCAGCAGCTTCGGGACTAGCGGGGACTTAAAGCAGTACTTC. The encoded protein is CASSFGTSGDLKQYF.

The V and J genes are TRBV11-2 and TRBJ2-5; 7 bases match TRBD1. CDR3 length: 16 amino acids. Germline V gives CDR1 SGHAT, CDR2 FQNNGV. The junction had 12 bases not matched to a gene; V was cut back by 6 bases and J by 2 bases. CDR3 residues: CASRASPGTVQETQYF. The CDR3 nucleotides are TGTGCCAGCAGGGCTTCCCCCGGGACAGTACAAGAGACCCAGTACTTC. The full variable domain, its missing parts supplied by reference TRBV11-2 and TRBJ2-5, is EAGVAQSPRYKIIEKRQSVAFWCNPISGHATLYWYQQILGQGPKLLIQFQNNGVVDDSQLPKDRFSAERLKGVDSTLKIQPAKLEDSAVYLCASRASPGTVQETQYFGPGTRLLVL.

J is TRBJ2-5 and V is TRBV29-1, with D possibly being TRBD1 (5 bases). The J call could be wrong; TRBJ2-7 is a better fit for the DNA end. From germline, CDR1 is SQVTM and CDR2 ANQGSEA. This CDR3 has 13 residues. The CDR3 nucleotides are TGCAGCGTTTCCCCCGACAGCTCCTACGAGCAGTACTTC. Its translation: CSVSPDSSYEQYF.

The V call is TRBV9, the J call TRBJ2-2; D is uncertain. From germline, CDR1 is SGDLS and CDR2 YYNGEE. Trimming removed 3 bases from V and 3 bases from J, with 12 bases in between. The length of the CDR3 is 15 residues. The chain's CDR3 is CASSEPNRDTGELFF. CDR3 DNA sequence: TGTGCCAGCAGCGAACCGAACCGGGACACCGGGGAGCTGTTTTTT.

The chain links TRBV19 to TRBJ2-7; D is unresolved. The germline CDR1 and CDR2 sequences are LNHDA and SQIVND (reference sequence). With 10 bases removed from V and 5 bases from J, the gap between germline ends came to 18 bases. The CDR3 runs 13 residues. DNA of the CDR3: TGTGCCACCCGGCGGAAGGCCACCGACGAGCAGTACTTC. It codes for CATRRKATDEQYF.

The chain joins TRBV9 to TRBJ2-3; the D gene is possibly TRBD1 (6 bases). The CDR3 covers 16 residues. Trimming shortened V by 5 bases and J by 1 base, and 17 bases separated the two germline ends. Per germline, CDR1 SGDLS and CDR2 YYNGEE. CDR3 loop: CASRRGAAGGTDTQYF. The CDR3 region has the DNA TGTGCCAGCAGAAGAGGGGCGGCAGGGGGCACAGATACGCAGTATTTT.